This T cell receptor beta chain was retrieved from a study of shared clonotypes between healthy human individuals. Concerning this clone itself: Antigen specificity is unknown.

Generated by immunoSEQ multiplex PCR, the TCRdb table keeps only in-frame clones and is missing some. In the table there are about 2.3 million clones, 90% to 95% of which are singletons. CDR3 length: 15 amino acids. The V end lost 10 bases, the J end lost 3 bases, and 18 bases lay between the germline ends. CDR1 is SGHDN and CDR2 is FVKESK in the germline V gene. Study-level points and caveats: Memory subsets generally showed smaller estimated richness than naive subsets did.

The rearrangement joins TRBV14 to TRBJ1-4; D gene ambiguous. Sample: naive CD4+ T cells from PBMCs. Regarding subset: CD45RA+ positively selected. This sequence originates from a man between 18 and 29 years old in good health. Some clones in this sample may be carry-over from other donors' samples. Here the CDR3 DNA reads TGTGCCACCACGAAAGACCGGGAGCCTAATGAAAAACTGTTTTTT. Translating gives CATTKDREPNEKLFF.